The rows below give T cell receptor beta chains drawn from one sample of a study of blood T cell repertoires in COVID-19. The protocol was immunoSEQ multiplex PCR, while the TCRdb copy is restricted to in-frame clones and leaves out a portion. The sample lists roughly 61,000 clones; about nine tenths were seen once. The sequenced sample consisted of peripheral blood. These receptors all stem from an elderly man with acute or convalescent COVID-19. Each CDR3 is given with its conserved first and last residue. A clone size is listed for some rows: how often the clone was seen (once, few, many), or a class if it is expanded.

clone_size: NA
v_call: TRBV18
j_call: TRBJ2-2
cdr3_aa: CASSPLVTGAGTGELFF

clone_size: NA
v_call: TRBV5-1
j_call: TRBJ2-5
cdr3_aa: CASSHSHRGLGETQYF

clone_size: NA
v_call: TRBV27
j_call: TRBJ2-2
cdr3_aa: CASSFSPMGELFF

clone_size: NA
v_call: TRBV10-3
j_call: TRBJ2-2
cdr3_aa: CAISDETGELFF

clone_size: NA
v_call: TRBV30
j_call: TRBJ1-1
cdr3_aa: CAWMLGGVPSTEAFF

clone_size: NA
v_call: TRBV7-8
j_call: TRBJ1-5
cdr3_aa: CASSLARGNQPQHF

clone_size: NA
v_call: TRBV19
j_call: TRBJ1-5
cdr3_aa: CASKSGQQGKPQHF

clone_size: NA
v_call: TRBV28
j_call: TRBJ2-7
cdr3_aa: CASSVPGLGSYEQYF

clone_size: NA
v_call: TRBV7-2
j_call: TRBJ2-5
cdr3_aa: CASSLGPPGAGGQVTQYF

clone_size: NA
v_call: TRBV3-1/TRBV3-2
j_call: TRBJ2-5
cdr3_aa: CASGGGQETQYF

clone_size: NA
v_call: TRBV9
j_call: TRBJ2-3
cdr3_aa: CASSVDPDTDTQYF

clone_size: NA
v_call: TRBV2
j_call: TRBJ2-2
cdr3_aa: CASRGGRGATGELFF

clone_size: NA
v_call: TRBV19
j_call: TRBJ1-5
cdr3_aa: CASSSSSNQPQHF

clone_size: few
v_call: TRBV11-2
j_call: TRBJ2-2
cdr3_aa: CASSFNSGGRTGELFF

clone_size: NA
v_call: TRBV7-2
j_call: TRBJ2-3
cdr3_aa: CASSNTGATQYF

clone_size: NA
v_call: TRBV7-6
j_call: TRBJ2-2
cdr3_aa: CASSLGGTANTGELFF

clone_size: NA
v_call: TRBV12-3/TRBV12-4
j_call: TRBJ2-7
cdr3_aa: CASTAGWDEQYF

clone_size: few
v_call: TRBV3-1/TRBV3-2
j_call: TRBJ1-4
cdr3_aa: CASSKIGNGNEKLFF

clone_size: few
v_call: TRBV27
j_call: TRBJ1-5
cdr3_aa: CASSPDRGFGPQHF

clone_size: NA
v_call: TRBV19
j_call: TRBJ1-2
cdr3_aa: CASTGQGYYGYTF

clone_size: NA
v_call: TRBV4-1
j_call: TRBJ2-7
cdr3_aa: CASSQGFLTGRYEQYF

clone_size: NA
v_call: TRBV5-1
j_call: TRBJ2-1
cdr3_aa: CASSPGLFSYNEQFF

clone_size: NA
v_call: TRBV7-2
j_call: TRBJ2-5
cdr3_aa: CASSFTGRETQYF

clone_size: NA
v_call: TRBV5-4
j_call: TRBJ2-2
cdr3_aa: CASSSREAELFF

clone_size: NA
v_call: TRBV5-1
j_call: TRBJ1-2
cdr3_aa: CASSTSGTGGLGYTF

clone_size: NA
v_call: TRBV19
j_call: TRBJ2-5
cdr3_aa: CASSGLAGYQETQYF

clone_size: NA
v_call: TRBV19
j_call: TRBJ1-4
cdr3_aa: CASSIGTSREKLFF

clone_size: NA
v_call: TRBV11-2
j_call: TRBJ2-3
cdr3_aa: CASSFSLESTDTQYF

clone_size: NA
v_call: TRBV19
j_call: TRBJ1-5
cdr3_aa: CASSITGDNQPQHF

clone_size: NA
v_call: TRBV28
j_call: TRBJ2-5
cdr3_aa: CASNRGGQETQYF

clone_size: NA
v_call: TRBV19
j_call: TRBJ1-2
cdr3_aa: CASSPSGVNYGYTF

clone_size: NA
v_call: TRBV6-5
j_call: TRBJ2-1
cdr3_aa: CASSHSGGNNEQFF

clone_size: NA
v_call: TRBV14
j_call: TRBJ1-6
cdr3_aa: CASSQAGGDNSPLHF

clone_size: NA
v_call: TRBV7-8
j_call: TRBJ1-1
cdr3_aa: CASSPDIQNTEAFF

clone_size: NA
v_call: TRBV9
j_call: TRBJ2-7
cdr3_aa: CASSAPGQYF

clone_size: NA
v_call: TRBV18
j_call: TRBJ2-7
cdr3_aa: CASSPAQGIYEQYF

clone_size: NA
v_call: TRBV7-9
j_call: TRBJ2-3
cdr3_aa: CASSLPGPDTQYF

clone_size: NA
v_call: TRBV28
j_call: TRBJ1-4
cdr3_aa: CASSYAGLEEKLFF

clone_size: NA
v_call: TRBV12-5
j_call: TRBJ2-7
cdr3_aa: CASALWTSGAYEQYF

clone_size: NA
v_call: TRBV5-5
j_call: TRBJ2-1
cdr3_aa: CASTWGGNEQFF

clone_size: NA
v_call: TRBV5-5
j_call: TRBJ1-3
cdr3_aa: CASSSLQGAPGNTIYF

clone_size: NA
v_call: TRBV5-8
j_call: TRBJ2-2
cdr3_aa: CASRPRWTDRGTGELFF

clone_size: NA
v_call: TRBV25-1
j_call: TRBJ2-1
cdr3_aa: CASSEQTSNEQFF

clone_size: NA
v_call: TRBV28
j_call: TRBJ2-3
cdr3_aa: CASSRDRGTDTQYF

clone_size: NA
v_call: TRBV7-9
j_call: TRBJ2-3
cdr3_aa: CASSEPGLAGGDTQYF

clone_size: NA
v_call: TRBV28
j_call: TRBJ1-1
cdr3_aa: CASILSRGRLNTEAFF

clone_size: NA
v_call: TRBV9
j_call: TRBJ1-3
cdr3_aa: CASSVEQGFGNTIYF

clone_size: NA
v_call: TRBV7-2
j_call: TRBJ2-1
cdr3_aa: CASSLLTGGRSEQFF

clone_size: NA
v_call: TRBV12-3/TRBV12-4
j_call: TRBJ1-2
cdr3_aa: CASSSTGAYGYTF

clone_size: NA
v_call: TRBV2
j_call: TRBJ2-5
cdr3_aa: CASSEGARGETQYF

clone_size: NA
v_call: TRBV9
j_call: TRBJ2-3
cdr3_aa: CASSPQGGQRSTDTQYF

clone_size: NA
v_call: TRBV11-2
j_call: TRBJ1-3
cdr3_aa: CASSPGDRITGNTIYF

clone_size: NA
v_call: TRBV3-1/TRBV3-2
j_call: TRBJ1-2
cdr3_aa: CASSQGQGATWYGYTF

clone_size: NA
v_call: TRBV10-3
j_call: TRBJ2-1
cdr3_aa: CAISEGAGGSYNEQFF

clone_size: NA
v_call: TRBV19
j_call: TRBJ2-2
cdr3_aa: CASSIGAGSGELFF

clone_size: once
v_call: TRBV12-3/TRBV12-4
j_call: TRBJ1-1
cdr3_aa: CASSSQGPEAFF

clone_size: NA
v_call: TRBV7-8
j_call: TRBJ1-1
cdr3_aa: CASSSVGQENTEAFF

clone_size: NA
v_call: TRBV7-9
j_call: TRBJ2-1
cdr3_aa: CASRQGSYNEQFF

clone_size: NA
v_call: TRBV6-5
j_call: TRBJ1-5
cdr3_aa: CASSVVAGDQPQHF

clone_size: NA
v_call: TRBV9
j_call: TRBJ1-4
cdr3_aa: CASSVGQPNEKLFF